This T cell receptor beta chain is drawn from a study of radiotherapy plus CTLA-4 blockade in lung cancer. CDR3 length: 14 amino acids. Germline V CDR1 and CDR2: SGHTA, FQGNSA. Trimming left V 4 bases short and J 2 bases short, with 9 bases between. As to this clone: What it recognizes is unknown.

Profiled with immunoSEQ multiplex PCR; TCRdb holds only in-frame clones, not every one. The sample lists roughly 46,000 clones, around 76% occurring once. Lung cancer patients with chemo-refractory metastatic non-small-cell disease were given focal radiation plus CTLA-4 blockade with ipilimumab. Study outcomes and limitations: According to reports, early shifts in blood T cell clones, alongside interferon-beta, forecast response most accurately.

The specimen comprised peripheral blood, sampled from a patient treated with radiotherapy plus ipilimumab. The chain carries TRBV7-2 and TRBJ1-3; TRBD1 might be the D (6 bases). The clonotype comes from a human donor with non-small cell lung cancer who had stable disease on radiotherapy plus ipilimumab. CDR3 loop: CASSSQGPGNTIYF. Written as DNA, the CDR3 is TGTGCCAGCAGCTCACAGGGACCTGGAAACACCATATATTTT.